The 24 T cell receptor beta chains presented below share a single source sample, sequenced in a study of blood T cells in healthy people across ages (dated by TCRdb to the mid-2010s). Library preparation used 5' RACE. Reads for this sample came from an Illumina HiSeq 2500. A second PCR of roughly 7 to 11 cycles was performed with a sample-barcoded 5' primer and a J-beta primer mix. TCRdb took the public reads, trimmed them with fastp at Q25, ran MiXCR for clone calling and kept in-frame beta chains. Each entry merges the rows of one CDR3 protein and shows their most common DNA and genes. For this sample the table gives fewer than 1.5 million distinct CDR3 sequences, of which 35% to 45% were detected only once. The ten largest clonotypes hold under 8% of the sample. The sample taken for sequencing was blood. These receptors were obtained from a young woman in good health.

The rearrangement links TRBV9 to TRBJ1-2; TRBD1 might be the D (5 bases). Trimming stripped 4 bases from V and 8 bases from J, with 15 bases between. The CDR3 runs 13 residues. The germline V gene has CDR1 SGDLS and CDR2 YYNGEE. CDR3: CASSTRDGRGYTF. Here the CDR3 DNA reads TGTGCCAGCAGCACCCGGGACGGAAGAGGCTACACCTTC.

The chain has TRBV12-3 or TRBV12-4 and TRBJ1-5; D is perhaps TRBD1 (5 bases). The V gene lost 3 bases and the J gene lost 3 bases, with 12 bases spanning the gap. The CDR3 length is 15 residues. The CDR3 is CASSLQRQINQPQHF. The CDR3 DNA is TGTGCCAGCAGTTTGCAAAGACAGATCAATCAGCCCCAGCATTTT.

This clonotype was seen at least ten times. The gene calls are TRBV6-5 and TRBJ2-3; D possibly corresponds to TRBD1 (5 bases). The CDR3 is made up of 15 amino acids. Trimming left V 0 bases short and J 6 bases short, with 13 bases between. Germline CDR1 MNHEY, CDR2 SVGAGI. This CDR3 is CASSYSRQSGDTQYF. Here the CDR3 DNA reads TGTGCCAGCAGTTACTCTCGACAGTCCGGGGATACGCAGTATTTT.

Only a few counts were recorded for this clonotype. The chain links TRBV15 to TRBJ2-1; D is unresolved. Trimming stripped 5 bases from V and 7 bases from J, with 18 bases between. The germline V gene has CDR1 LNHNV and CDR2 YYDKDF (reference sequence). The CDR3 is 15 residues long. CDR3 protein: CATSAPGPKVNEQFF. CDR3 DNA sequence: TGTGCCACCAGCGCCCCGGGTCCCAAGGTTAATGAGCAGTTCTTC.

The J gene is TRBJ2-3, the V gene TRBV10-3; TRBD2 aligns across 9 bases. The CDR3 is 16 residues long. Trimming at V came to 6 bases and at J to 3 bases, leaving 10 bases not matched to a gene. Germline V CDR1 and CDR2: ENHRY, SYGVKD. The DNA of the CDR3 is TGTGCCATCAGGGCCGGGACTAGCAGTAGGACAGATACGCAGTATTTT. Translating gives CAIRAGTSSRTDTQYF.

This clonotype showed up just a few times. V gene TRBV27 combines with J gene TRBJ2-5; the D is unclear. This CDR3 comprises 13 residues. V dropped 5 bases and J dropped 2 bases, with 9 bases sitting between them. Germline V gene sequence: CDR1 MNHEY, CDR2 SMNVEV (reference sequence). In nucleotides, the CDR3 is TGTGCCAGCAGTCACAGACCTCAAGAGACCCAGTACTTC. Its protein product is CASSHRPQETQYF.

This clonotype was counted at least ten times. This chain uses TRBV24-1 with TRBJ2-1, with D perhaps assigned TRBD1 or TRBD2 (6 bases each). CDR1 and CDR2 (germline): KGHDR, SFDVKD. This CDR3 is built from 16 residues. V lost 7 bases, J lost 6 bases, and 21 bases lay in between. The CDR3 sequence: CATREGEQVNLNEQFF. The CDR3 DNA reads TGTGCCACCAGGGAGGGGGAACAGGTCAACCTCAATGAGCAGTTCTTC.

The chain couples TRBV4-1 to TRBJ1-2; D gene unclear. Germline CDR1 MGHRA, CDR2 YSYEKL. V was shortened by 2 bases and J by 0 bases, with 13 bases between the two germline ends. There are 16 residues in the CDR3. The CDR3 nucleotides are TGCGCCAGCAGCCAACATCCTGGGGAATCTAACTATGGCTACACCTTC. Its translation is CASSQHPGESNYGYTF.

This clonotype was observed a handful of times. V is TRBV4-1 and J is TRBJ2-3, with TRBD2 matching over 12 bases. Germline V gene data show CDR1 as MGHRA and CDR2 as YSYEKL. The CDR3 consists of 16 residues. The trim removed 4 bases at V and 4 bases at J, leaving 6 bases unmatched. CDR3 protein: CASSPGLAGTADTQYF. CDR3 bases: TGCGCCAGCAGCCCAGGACTAGCGGGGACCGCAGATACGCAGTATTTT.

The gene calls are TRBV5-1 and TRBJ2-7; a weak D match, TRBD2 (5 bases). Trimming stripped 0 bases from V and 2 bases from J, with 12 bases between. From germline, CDR1 is SGHRS and CDR2 YFSETQ. The CDR3 is 15 amino acids. Here the CDR3 DNA reads TGCGCCAGCAGCTTGGAGGAGGCAACCCCCTACGAGCAGTACTTC. This sequence encodes CASSLEEATPYEQYF.

The chain uses TRBV28 and TRBJ1-6; the D gene is possibly TRBD1 (5 bases). V was pared by 5 bases and J by 0 bases, with 11 bases between. From germline, CDR1 is MDHEN and CDR2 SYDVKM. There are 16 residues in the CDR3. CDR3 nucleotides: TGTGCCAGCAGTCCAGTTGGGGGCTCCTATAATTCACCCCTCCACTTT. It is translated as CASSPVGGSYNSPLHF.

The V gene is TRBV7-7, the J gene TRBJ2-3; D gene ambiguous. The ends were cut back, 4 bases at V and 6 bases at J, with 17 bases in the middle. The CDR3 has 15 residues. Germline-derived CDR1 and CDR2 are SSHAT and FNYEAQ (reference sequence). The DNA of the CDR3 is TGTGCCAGCAGCTCCACGCTCCTAGGGTCCGATACGCAGTATTTT. Protein: CASSSTLLGSDTQYF.

V usage is TRBV7-9 and J usage is TRBJ2-1, with TRBD2 as a possible D gene (6 bases). CDR1 is SEHNR and CDR2 is FQNEAQ in the germline V gene (reference sequence). Between the trimmed V and J ends, which lost 4 bases and 7 bases, there was a span of 29 bases. This CDR3 has 19 residues. The CDR3 protein is CASSSRPSEGSGLRNEQFF. For the CDR3, the DNA is TGTGCCAGCAGCTCTAGACCCTCTGAAGGTAGCGGCCTCCGGAATGAGCAGTTCTTC.

CDR3 sequence reads: CASSDPGSAYGYTF. The CDR3 DNA reads TGTGCCAGCAGTGATCCGGGTTCGGCCTATGGCTACACCTTC. The chain employs TRBV6-1 and TRBJ1-2; no clear D. V was cut by 3 bases and J by 4 bases, with 12 bases left in between. The germline CDR1 and CDR2 sequences are MNHNS and SASEGT. The CDR3 covers 14 residues.

In DNA form, the CDR3 reads TGTGCCAGCAGTTTACTGCCTCCGGGGACGGACTATGGCTACACCTTC. Its translation: CASSLLPPGTDYGYTF. The chain has TRBV12-3 or TRBV12-4 and TRBJ1-2, with D possibly TRBD1 on 5 matching bases. This CDR3 has 16 amino acids. V gave up 2 bases and J gave up 3 bases, with 16 bases separating them.

The V gene is TRBV11-2, the J gene TRBJ2-1; 8 bases agree with TRBD2. Germline CDR1 and CDR2: SGHAT and FQNNGV. This CDR3 is built from 18 residues. The trim removed 5 bases at V and 0 bases at J, leaving 12 bases unmatched. The CDR3 is CASSTAGGGFLSYNEQFF. CDR3 coding DNA: TGTGCCAGCAGCACCGCCGGGGGGGGCTTTCTCTCCTACAATGAGCAGTTCTTC.

This clonotype was counted only a few times. The chain has TRBV2 and TRBJ2-7; 8 nucleotides agree with TRBD1. The V segment lost 7 bases and the J segment 6 bases; nucleotides outside the gene matches: 5. This CDR3 is 12 amino acids long. Germline values: CDR1 SNHLY, CDR2 FYNNEI. CDR3 bases: TGTGCCAGCATGCAGGGGGCGGTCGAGCAGTACTTC. It encodes CASMQGAVEQYF.

The gene calls are TRBV5-1 and TRBJ2-1; 7 nucleotides agree with TRBD2. The ends lost 0 bases at V and 6 bases at J; junction bases unmatched: 15. This CDR3 spans 18 amino acids. The germline CDR1 and CDR2 sequences are SGHRS and YFSETQ. The chain's CDR3 is CASSLGWLAEEIGNEQFF. CDR3 sequence (DNA): TGCGCCAGCAGCTTGGGATGGCTAGCGGAAGAGATAGGCAATGAGCAGTTCTTC.

V usage is TRBV27 and J usage is TRBJ2-3, with 7 bases fitting TRBD2. V lost 0 bases to trimming and J lost 2 bases; unmatched junction nucleotides: 5. The CDR3 length is 16 residues. Germline assignment: CDR1 MNHEY and CDR2 SMNVEV (reference sequence). The CDR3 coding sequence is TGTGCCAGCAGTTTATCGACGGGAGGAACCACAGATACGCAGTATTTT. Protein sequence: CASSLSTGGTTDTQYF.

This chain joins TRBV5-1 and TRBJ1-5; no clear D gene. Germline V gene sequence: CDR1 SGHRS, CDR2 YFSETQ. This CDR3 region has 17 residues. The V and J ends lost 0 bases and 5 bases respectively, with 18 bases between them. CDR3 coding DNA: TGCGCCAGCAGCTTGGCTTGGGCAGGATGGGCTCATCAGCCCCAGCATTTT. This encodes CASSLAWAGWAHQPQHF.

J is TRBJ2-5 and V is TRBV18; D ambiguous. The V end was cut by 2 bases, the J end by 1 base, with 8 bases between. The CDR3 sequence is 14 residues long. Germline V CDR1 and CDR2: KGHSH, LQKENI. CDR3 sequence (DNA): TGTGCCAGCTCACCATGGTCAACCCAAGAGACCCAGTACTTC. Translated, it gives CASSPWSTQETQYF.

The chain employs TRBV10-3 and TRBJ1-2, with TRBD1 as a possible D gene (5 bases). The CDR3 consists of 15 residues. The germline V and J ends were trimmed by 11 bases and 3 bases, with 22 bases remaining between them. Germline CDR1 ENHRY, CDR2 SYGVKD. CDR3 in DNA: TGTGCCCTCACTCGGGGCGGATCTAGGGACTATGGCTACACCTTC. It translates to CALTRGGSRDYGYTF.

The chain employs TRBV12-3 or TRBV12-4 and TRBJ1-5, with D unclear. The CDR3 extends over 14 amino acids. Trimming pared 6 bases from V and 6 bases from J, leaving 15 bases between. CDR3 residues: CASRLDQGGQPQHF. CDR3 DNA: TGTGCCAGCAGACTAGACCAAGGAGGTCAGCCCCAGCATTTT.

This clonotype occurred a few times. The chain combines TRBV7-9 with TRBJ2-7; a weak D match, TRBD2 (5 bases). The CDR3 has 13 amino acids. Trimming removed 3 bases at V and 5 bases at J, with 11 bases between. Germline values: CDR1 SEHNR, CDR2 FQNEAQ (reference sequence). The CDR3: CASSLVHGDEQYF. The CDR3 nucleotides read TGTGCCAGCAGCTTGGTTCACGGGGACGAGCAGTACTTC.